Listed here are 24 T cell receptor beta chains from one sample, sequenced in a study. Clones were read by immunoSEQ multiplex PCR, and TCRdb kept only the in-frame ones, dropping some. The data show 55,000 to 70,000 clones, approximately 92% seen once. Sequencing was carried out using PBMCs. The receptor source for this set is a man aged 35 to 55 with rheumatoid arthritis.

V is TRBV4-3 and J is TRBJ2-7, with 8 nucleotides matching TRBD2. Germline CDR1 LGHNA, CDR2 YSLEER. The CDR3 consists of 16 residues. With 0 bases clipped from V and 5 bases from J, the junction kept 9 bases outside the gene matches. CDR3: CASSQDRLARFDEQYF. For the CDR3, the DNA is TGCGCCAGCAGCCAAGACCGACTAGCGCGCTTCGACGAGCAGTACTTC.

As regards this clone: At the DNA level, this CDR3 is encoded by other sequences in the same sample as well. The CDR3 here is CASSFLQGGRAFF. CDR3 coding DNA: TGTGCCAGCAGCTTTCTACAGGGGGGTCGGGCTTTCTTT. The chain joins TRBV7-9 to TRBJ1-1; 8 nucleotides line up with TRBD1. The CDR3 consists of 13 residues. J lost 11 bases, V lost 3 bases, and 8 bases had no gene match. Germline CDR1 SEHNR, CDR2 FQNEAQ (reference sequence).

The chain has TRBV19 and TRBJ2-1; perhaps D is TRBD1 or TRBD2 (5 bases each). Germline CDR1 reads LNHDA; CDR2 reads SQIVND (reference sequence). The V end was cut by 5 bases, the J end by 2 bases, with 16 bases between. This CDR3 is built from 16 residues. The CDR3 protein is CASSSRPRDAYNEQFF. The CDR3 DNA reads TGTGCCAGTAGTTCAAGACCACGGGACGCCTACAATGAGCAGTTCTTC.

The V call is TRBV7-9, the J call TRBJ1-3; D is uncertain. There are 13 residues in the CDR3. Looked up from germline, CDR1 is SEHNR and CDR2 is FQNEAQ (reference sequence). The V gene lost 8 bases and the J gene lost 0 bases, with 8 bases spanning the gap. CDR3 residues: CASYQSSGNTIYF. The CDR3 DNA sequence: TGTGCCAGCTATCAGAGCTCTGGAAACACCATATATTTT.

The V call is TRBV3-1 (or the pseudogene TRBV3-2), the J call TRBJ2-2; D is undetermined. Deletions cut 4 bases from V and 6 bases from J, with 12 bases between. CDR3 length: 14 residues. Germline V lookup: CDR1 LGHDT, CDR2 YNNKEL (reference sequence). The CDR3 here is CASSPEGGAGELFF. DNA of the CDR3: TGTGCCAGCAGCCCCGAAGGCGGAGCCGGGGAGCTGTTTTTT.

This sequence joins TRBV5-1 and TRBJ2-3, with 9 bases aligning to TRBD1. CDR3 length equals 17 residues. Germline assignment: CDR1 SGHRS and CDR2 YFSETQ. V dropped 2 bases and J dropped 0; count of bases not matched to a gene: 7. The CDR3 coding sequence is TGCGCCAGCAGCTTAGGACAGGGGCTAACTAGCACAGATACGCAGTATTTT. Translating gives CASSLGQGLTSTDTQYF.

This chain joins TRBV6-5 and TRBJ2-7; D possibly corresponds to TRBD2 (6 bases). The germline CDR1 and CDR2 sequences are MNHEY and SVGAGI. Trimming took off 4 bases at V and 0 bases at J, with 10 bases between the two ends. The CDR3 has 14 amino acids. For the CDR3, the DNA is TGTGCCAGCAGTTTTAGCGGAAGCTCCTACGAGCAGTACTTC. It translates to CASSFSGSSYEQYF.

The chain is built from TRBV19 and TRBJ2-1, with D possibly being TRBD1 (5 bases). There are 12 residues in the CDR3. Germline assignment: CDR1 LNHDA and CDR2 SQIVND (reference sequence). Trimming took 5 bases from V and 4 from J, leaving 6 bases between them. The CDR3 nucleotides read TGTGCCAGTAGTTACAGGTACAATGAGCAGTTCTTC. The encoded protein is CASSYRYNEQFF.

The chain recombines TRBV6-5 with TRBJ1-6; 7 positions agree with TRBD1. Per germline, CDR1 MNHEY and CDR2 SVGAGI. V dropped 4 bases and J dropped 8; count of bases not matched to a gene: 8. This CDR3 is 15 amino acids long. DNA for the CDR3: TGTGCCAGCAGTTTGGGACAGCAACCATATTCACCCCTCCACTTT. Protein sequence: CASSLGQQPYSPLHF.

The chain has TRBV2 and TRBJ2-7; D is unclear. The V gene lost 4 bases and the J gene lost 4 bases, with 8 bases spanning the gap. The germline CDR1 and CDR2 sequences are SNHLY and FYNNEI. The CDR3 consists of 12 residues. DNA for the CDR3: TGTGCCAGCAGTGCCTTACAGTACGAGCAGTACTTC. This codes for CASSALQYEQYF.

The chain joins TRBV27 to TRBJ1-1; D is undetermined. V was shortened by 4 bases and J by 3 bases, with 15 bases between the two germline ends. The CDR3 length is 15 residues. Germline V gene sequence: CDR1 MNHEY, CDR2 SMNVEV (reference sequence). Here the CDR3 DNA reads TGTGCCAGCAGTTCCATCCGGGCGAGGGACACTGAAGCTTTCTTT. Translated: CASSSIRARDTEAFF.

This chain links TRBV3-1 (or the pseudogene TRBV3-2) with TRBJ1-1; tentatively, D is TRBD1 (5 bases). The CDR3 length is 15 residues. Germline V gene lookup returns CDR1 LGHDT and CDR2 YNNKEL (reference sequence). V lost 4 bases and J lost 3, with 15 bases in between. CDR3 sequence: CASSPLRDWDTEAFF. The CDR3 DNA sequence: TGTGCCAGCAGCCCACTCAGGGATTGGGACACTGAAGCTTTCTTT.

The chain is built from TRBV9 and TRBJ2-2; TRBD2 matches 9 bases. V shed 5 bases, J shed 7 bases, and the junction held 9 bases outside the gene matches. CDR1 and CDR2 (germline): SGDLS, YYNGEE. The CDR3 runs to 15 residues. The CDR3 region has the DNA TGTGCCAGCAGTCCAGGGACTAGCAGGGTCGGGGAGCTGTTTTTT. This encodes CASSPGTSRVGELFF.

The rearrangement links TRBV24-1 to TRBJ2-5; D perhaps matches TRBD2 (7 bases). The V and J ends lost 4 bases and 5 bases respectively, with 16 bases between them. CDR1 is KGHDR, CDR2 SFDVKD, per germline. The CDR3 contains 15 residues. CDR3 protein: CATSDARGPGETQYF. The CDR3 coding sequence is TGTGCCACCAGTGACGCGCGGGGGCCGGGGGAGACCCAGTACTTC.

The CDR3 DNA is TGTGCCACCAGTGATTCCGGGACAGGGCCCCACGAGCAGTACTTC. Protein sequence: CATSDSGTGPHEQYF. The chain joins TRBV24-1 to TRBJ2-7; 9 bases align to TRBD1. J gave up 5 bases and V 2 bases, and 6 bases lay outside the gene matches. From germline, CDR1 is KGHDR and CDR2 SFDVKD. This CDR3 has 15 amino acids.

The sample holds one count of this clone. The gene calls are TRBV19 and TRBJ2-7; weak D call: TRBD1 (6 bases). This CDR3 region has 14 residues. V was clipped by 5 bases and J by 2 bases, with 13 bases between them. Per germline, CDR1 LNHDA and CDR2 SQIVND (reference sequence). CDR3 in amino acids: CASSQTDRTYEQYF. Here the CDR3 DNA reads TGTGCCAGTAGTCAGACCGACAGGACCTACGAGCAGTACTTC.

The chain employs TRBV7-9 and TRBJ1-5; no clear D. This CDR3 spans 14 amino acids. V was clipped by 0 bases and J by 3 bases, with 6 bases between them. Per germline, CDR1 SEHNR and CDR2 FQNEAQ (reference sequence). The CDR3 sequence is CASSLAGPNQPQHF. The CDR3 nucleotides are TGTGCCAGCAGCTTAGCAGGGCCCAATCAGCCCCAGCATTTT.

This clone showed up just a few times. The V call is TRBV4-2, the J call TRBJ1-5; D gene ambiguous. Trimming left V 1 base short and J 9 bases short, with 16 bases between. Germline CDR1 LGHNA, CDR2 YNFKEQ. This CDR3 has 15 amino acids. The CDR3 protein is CASSQGWQEVGPQHF. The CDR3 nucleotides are TGTGCCAGCAGCCAAGGCTGGCAGGAGGTTGGGCCCCAGCATTTT.

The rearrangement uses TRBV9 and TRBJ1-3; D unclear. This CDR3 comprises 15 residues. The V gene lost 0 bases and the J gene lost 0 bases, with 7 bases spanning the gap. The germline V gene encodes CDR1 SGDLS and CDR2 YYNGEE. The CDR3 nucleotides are TGTGCCAGCAGCGTAGATACGGGCTCTGGAAACACCATATATTTT. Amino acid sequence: CASSVDTGSGNTIYF.

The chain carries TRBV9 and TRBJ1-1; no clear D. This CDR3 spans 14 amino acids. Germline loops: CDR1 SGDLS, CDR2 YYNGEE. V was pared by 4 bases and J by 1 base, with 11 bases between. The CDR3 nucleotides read TGTGCCAGCAGCTTGGGAACAACGAACACTGAAGCTTTCTTT. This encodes CASSLGTTNTEAFF.

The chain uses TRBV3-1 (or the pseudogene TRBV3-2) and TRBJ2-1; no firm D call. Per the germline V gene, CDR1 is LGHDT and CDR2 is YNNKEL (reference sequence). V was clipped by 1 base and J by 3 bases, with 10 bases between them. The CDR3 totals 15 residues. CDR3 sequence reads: CASSQAAGSYNEQFF. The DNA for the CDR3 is TGTGCCAGCAGCCAAGCGGCAGGTAGCTACAATGAGCAGTTCTTC.

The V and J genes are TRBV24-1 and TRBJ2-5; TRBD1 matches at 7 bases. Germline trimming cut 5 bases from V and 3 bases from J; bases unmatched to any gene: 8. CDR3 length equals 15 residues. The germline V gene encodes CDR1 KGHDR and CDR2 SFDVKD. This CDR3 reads CATSGQGAGEETQYF. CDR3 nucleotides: TGTGCCACCAGTGGACAGGGAGCAGGAGAAGAGACCCAGTACTTC.

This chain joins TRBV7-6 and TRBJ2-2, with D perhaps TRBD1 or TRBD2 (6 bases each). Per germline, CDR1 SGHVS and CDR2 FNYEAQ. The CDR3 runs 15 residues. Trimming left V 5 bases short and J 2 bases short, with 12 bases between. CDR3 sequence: CASSLRGENTGELFF. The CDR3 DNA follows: TGTGCCAGCAGCCTGAGGGGGGAAAACACCGGGGAGCTGTTTTTT.

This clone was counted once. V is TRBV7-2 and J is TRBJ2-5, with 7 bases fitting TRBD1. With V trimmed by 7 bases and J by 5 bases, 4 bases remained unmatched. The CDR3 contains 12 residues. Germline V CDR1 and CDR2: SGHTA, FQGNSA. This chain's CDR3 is CASTGGPETQYF. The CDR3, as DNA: TGTGCCAGCACAGGGGGTCCCGAGACCCAGTACTTC. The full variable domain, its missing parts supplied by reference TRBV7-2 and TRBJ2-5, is GAGVSQSPSNKVTEKGKDVELRCDPISGHTALYWYRQSLGQGLEFLIYFQGNSAPDKSGLPSDRFSAERTGGSVSTLTIQRTQQEDSAVYLCASTGGPETQYFGPGTRLLVL.